What follows are 23 T cell receptor beta chains derived from one specimen sequenced in a study of blood T cells in healthy people across ages. PCR was performed a second time for about 6 to 12 cycles using a sample-barcoded 5' primer and a J-beta primer mix. TCRdb fed the 5' RACE reads into MiXCR, producing one record per CDR3 protein. This repertoire shows 540,000 or so distinct CDR3 sequences, around 48% found once; its top ten account for 20% to 25%. The sequenced material came from blood. The receptors originated from a man aged 80 or over in good health.

The V call is TRBV29-1, the J call TRBJ1-5; 7 nucleotides align to TRBD1. Looked up from germline, CDR1 is SQVTM and CDR2 is ANQGSEA. V gave up 6 bases and J gave up 4 bases; unmatched junction bases: 9. CDR3 length: 14 residues. In DNA, the CDR3 is TGCAGCGTGCCCGACAGGGCCTTAAATCAGCCCCAGCATTTT. Its translation: CSVPDRALNQPQHF.

J is TRBJ2-7 and V is TRBV7-2, with D perhaps TRBD1 or TRBD2 (5 bases each). This CDR3 is 16 amino acids long. In germline, CDR1 is SGHTA, CDR2 FQGNSA. The V gene lost 0 bases and the J gene lost 2 bases, with 14 bases spanning the gap. CDR3 nucleotides: TGTGCCAGCAGCTTAGCTCCGGGACCTACAGCCTACGAGCAGTACTTC. It yields the protein CASSLAPGPTAYEQYF.

The gene calls are TRBV7-3 and TRBJ2-5, with 7 bases aligning to TRBD1. This CDR3 has 15 amino acids. V lost 5 bases and J lost 0; bases outside the gene matches: 6. From germline, CDR1 is SGHTA and CDR2 FQGTGA. The CDR3, as DNA: TGTGCCAGCAGCCGACAGGGCGCAAACCAAGAGACCCAGTACTTC. Its translation is CASSRQGANQETQYF.

The rearrangement joins TRBV7-2 to TRBJ1-1, with D perhaps matching TRBD1 (6 bases). CDR3 length: 12 residues. The V gene's germline CDR1 is SGHTA and CDR2 FQGNSA. Between the trimmed V and J ends, which lost 8 bases and 3 bases, there was a span of 10 bases. CDR3 sequence (DNA): TGTGCCAGCGGGCAGGGGCACACTGAAGCTTTCTTT. It is translated as CASGQGHTEAFF.

The rearrangement links TRBV28 to TRBJ2-7, with D perhaps TRBD1 (6 bases). The V and J ends lost 7 bases and 4 bases respectively, with 17 bases between them. This CDR3 is 14 amino acids long. Germline-derived CDR1 and CDR2 are MDHEN and SYDVKM. CDR3 sequence reads: CASTTPGQRYEQYF. The CDR3 bases are TGTGCCAGCACCACACCCGGACAGAGATACGAGCAGTACTTC.

The table lists this clonotype with a few counts. The chain employs TRBV7-3 and TRBJ2-1; D assignment may be TRBD1 or TRBD2 (6 bases each). Per germline, CDR1 SGHTA and CDR2 FQGTGA. Trimming shortened V by 0 bases and J by 15 bases, and 15 bases separated the two germline ends. CDR3 size: 13 residues. CDR3 DNA sequence: TGTGCCAGCAGCTTAACGTTGGGGGGCGCCGGGTTCTTC. Its translation: CASSLTLGGAGFF.

The chain uses TRBV28 and TRBJ2-7, with 9 bases matching TRBD2. The V gene's germline CDR1 is MDHEN and CDR2 SYDVKM. CDR3 length equals 17 residues. V was clipped by 7 bases and J by 1 base; unmatched bases: 14. This CDR3 is CASTHGVAGVSSYEQYF. The DNA for the CDR3 is TGTGCCAGCACCCACGGGGTAGCGGGAGTGTCATCCTACGAGCAGTACTTC. Filled out from reference TRBV28 and TRBJ2-7, the complete variable domain reads DVKVTQSSRYLVKRTGEKVFLECVQDMDHENMFWYRQDPGLGLRLIYFSYDVKMKEKGDIPEGYSVSREKKERFSLILESASTNQTSMYLCASTHGVAGVSSYEQYFGPGTRLTVT.

V usage is TRBV6-2 or TRBV6-3 and J usage is TRBJ2-5; D remains unclear. Trimming pared 7 bases from V and 1 base from J, leaving 10 bases between. Germline V gene lookup returns CDR1 MNHEY and CDR2 SVGEGT. This CDR3 spans 13 amino acids. The CDR3 loop reads CASNTGSQETQYF. The CDR3 DNA reads TGTGCCAGCAACACTGGCAGCCAAGAGACCCAGTACTTC.

This chain uses TRBV7-9 with TRBJ2-7, with 8 bases matching TRBD1. This CDR3 contains 16 residues. V lost 5 bases and J lost 0; bases outside the gene matches: 9. Germline V gene lookup returns CDR1 SEHNR and CDR2 FQNEAQ (reference sequence). The CDR3 loop is CASSDRDRKFSYEQYF. CDR3 DNA: TGTGCCAGCAGCGACCGGGACAGGAAGTTCTCCTACGAGCAGTACTTC.

The chain carries TRBV4-3 and TRBJ2-3, with 12 nucleotides matching TRBD2. This CDR3 comprises 17 residues. Germline V gene lookup returns CDR1 LGHNA and CDR2 YSLEER. V lost 4 bases and J lost 4; bases outside the gene matches: 9. CDR3 protein: CASSRTGTSGRPDTQYF. CDR3 nucleotides: TGCGCCAGCAGCCGAACCGGGACTAGCGGGCGCCCAGATACGCAGTATTTT.

This rearrangement joins TRBV21-1 to TRBJ1-5. TRBV21-1 is a pseudogene. The CDR3 runs to 17 residues. Here the CDR3 DNA reads TGTGCCAGCAGCAGTGACCGAAGTCTATATAGCAATCAGCCCCAGCATTTT. It codes for CASSSDRSLYSNQPQHF.

The chain combines TRBV30 with TRBJ1-1; D is uncertain. The CDR3 extends over 13 amino acids. Germline-derived CDR1 and CDR2 are GTSNPN and SVGIG (reference sequence). Trimming took off 0 bases at V and 4 bases at J, with 9 bases between the two ends. The CDR3 bases are TGTGCCTGGAGTGTAGCCGCGGGCACTGAAGCTTTCTTT. This encodes CAWSVAAGTEAFF.

This chain connects TRBV20-1 to TRBJ2-2, with 8 bases that match TRBD1. This CDR3 comprises 13 residues. V was clipped by 7 bases and J by 3 bases; unmatched bases: 4. Germline V CDR1 and CDR2: DFQATT, SNEGSKA (reference sequence). The CDR3, as DNA: TGCAGTGGACAGGGGAGGTACACCGGGGAGCTGTTTTTT. This codes for CSGQGRYTGELFF.

This clonotype was counted between two and nine times. The rearrangement links TRBV28 to TRBJ2-7; D might be TRBD2 (5 bases). This CDR3 spans 14 amino acids. V lost 10 bases, J lost 2 bases, and 18 bases lay in between. CDR1 is MDHEN, CDR2 SYDVKM, per germline. Here the CDR3 DNA reads TGTGCCACCGAGGGCTCCGATAGAACCTACGAGCAGTACTTC. It specifies CATEGSDRTYEQYF.

In its sample, this clonotype was seen a few times. The rearrangement uses TRBV5-1 and TRBJ2-5; 11 bases match TRBD2. V shed 1 base, J shed 5 bases, and the junction held 4 bases outside the gene matches. The CDR3 is 15 residues long. Germline values: CDR1 SGHRS, CDR2 YFSETQ. The CDR3 nucleotides read TGCGCCAGCAGCTTGACTAGCGGGAGTCGTGAGACCCAGTACTTC. Translating it yields CASSLTSGSRETQYF.

V usage is TRBV29-1 and J usage is TRBJ2-1; TRBD2 aligns across 9 bases. CDR1 and CDR2 from the germline V gene are SQVTM and ANQGSEA. Unmatched junction bases numbered 11, after V lost 3 bases and J lost 5 bases. The CDR3 runs 16 residues. The CDR3 DNA reads TGCAGCGTTGAGGGGGGTCTAGCGGGATCCGACAATGAGCAGTTCTTC. Amino acids: CSVEGGLAGSDNEQFF.

The rearrangement joins TRBV7-2 to TRBJ2-5, with unresolved D. Deletions cut 5 bases from V and 5 bases from J, with 9 bases between. Germline CDR1 SGHTA, CDR2 FQGNSA. The CDR3 is 12 amino acids. DNA of the CDR3: TGTGCCAGCAGCCTTCAGAGGGAGACCCAGTACTTC. This translates into CASSLQRETQYF.

The J gene is TRBJ2-3, the V gene TRBV20-1; TRBD1 matches 8 bases. CDR1 DFQATT and CDR2 SNEGSKA come from the germline V gene (reference sequence). The CDR3 has 15 residues. The V segment lost 3 bases and the J segment 4 bases; nucleotides outside the gene matches: 9. CDR3 loop: CSASTDRGGADTQYF. CDR3 coding DNA: TGCAGTGCTAGTACCGACAGGGGTGGCGCAGATACGCAGTATTTT.

The rearrangement links TRBV10-2 to TRBJ2-4, with unresolved D. Trimming took 6 bases from V and 0 from J, leaving 12 bases between them. Germline assignment: CDR1 WSHSY and CDR2 SAAADI. The CDR3 has 15 residues. In nucleotides, the CDR3 is TGCGCCAGCAGCCTGAATGGGGTAGCCAAAAACATTCAGTACTTC. Protein sequence: CASSLNGVAKNIQYF.

The V and J genes are TRBV7-2 and TRBJ2-3; TRBD2 matches 11 bases. Germline CDR1 reads SGHTA; CDR2 reads FQGNSA. The CDR3 is made up of 16 amino acids. With V trimmed by 2 bases and J by 6 bases, 7 bases remained unmatched. In DNA form, the CDR3 reads TGTGCCAGCAGCTTATCCCTAGCGGGAGGAGCGGATACGCAGTATTTT. It translates to CASSLSLAGGADTQYF.

To note about this clonotype: An end of the junction differs from the germline gene, which may be a read error. This CDR3 is CANSPPMTGYTF. Written as DNA, the CDR3 is TGTGCCAACAGTCCACCTATGACGGGCTACACCTTC. The gene calls are TRBV12-3 or TRBV12-4 and TRBJ1-2; D gene uncertain. This CDR3 region has 12 residues.

The chain uses TRBV7-2 and TRBJ2-1; perhaps TRBD1 as D (7 bases). Trimming cost V 6 bases and J 9 bases, with 18 bases left between them. Germline V lookup: CDR1 SGHTA, CDR2 FQGNSA. The CDR3 sequence is 14 residues long. CDR3 residues: CASSSSAQGGEQFF. The CDR3 DNA reads as TGTGCCAGCAGTTCTAGCGCGCAGGGGGGTGAGCAGTTCTTC.

The table lists this clonotype with a few counts. The chain recombines TRBV27 with TRBJ2-1, with D maybe TRBD1 (5 bases). Germline V CDR1 and CDR2: MNHEY, SMNVEV (reference sequence). This CDR3 has 18 residues. Deletions cut 6 bases from V and 2 bases from J, with 23 bases between. Here the CDR3 DNA reads TGTGCCAGCAGACGGTTTCTGGCAGGGTTGAACACCTACAATGAGCAGTTCTTC. Its protein is CASRRFLAGLNTYNEQFF.